This T cell receptor beta chain was sequenced for a study of T cells in Graves' hyperthyroidism and ophthalmopathy. Trimming at V came to 4 bases and at J to 3 bases, leaving 6 bases not matched to a gene. Germline assignment: CDR1 LNHDA and CDR2 SQIVND (reference sequence). CDR3 length equals 16 residues. What was amplified from RNA transcripts were TCR beta CDR3 regions. The HTBI primer set served for first-round RT-PCR of the TCR CDR3. One entry per CDR3 protein results from TCRdb running MiXCR on the multiplex PCR reads. The sample consists of under 400,000 distinct CDR3 sequences, around 15% of them appearing once.

This chain connects TRBV19 to TRBJ2-1; 10 nucleotides match TRBD2. The sample consisted of blood. The sequence came from a woman aged 55-75 years with Graves' ophthalmopathy. The CDR3 spells CASSSPSSGSYNEQFF. CDR3 coding DNA: TGTGCCAGTAGTAGCCCCTCTAGCGGGAGCTACAATGAGCAGTTCTTC.